The 5 T cell receptor beta chains given below trace back to one sample, sequenced in a study of T cells after posttransplantation cyclophosphamide (dated by TCRdb to the mid-2010s). The receptor library was made with the immunoSEQ multiplex PCR assay. The clones in this table, taken by TCRdb from immuneACCESS, are in-frame only. Not every clone is retained; where verified, under half of the shortfall comes from an unresolved V gene, and the cause of the rest is unknown. For this sample the table gives roughly 30,000 clones, of which about 90% were detected only once. The ten largest clones add up to just under 15% of the sample. The source material was PBMCs. The origin of the receptors is a middle-aged woman with a blood cancer, CMV-positive, and with a related stem cell donor.

The rearrangement links TRBV6-1 to TRBJ2-7, with TRBD2 matching 9 bases. This CDR3 comprises 15 residues. V shed 1 base and J 3 bases; nucleotides not matched to a gene: 4. CDR1 is MNHNS, CDR2 SASEGT, per germline. The CDR3: CASSEGDSGGYEQYF. Written as DNA, the CDR3 is TGTGCCAGCAGTGAAGGGGATAGCGGGGGCTACGAGCAGTACTTC.

The V and J genes are TRBV5-4 and TRBJ2-3, with 8 bases aligning to TRBD1. The junction had 1 base not matched to a gene; V was cut back by 3 bases and J by 1 base. The germline CDR1 and CDR2 sequences are SGHNT and YYREEE (reference sequence). The CDR3 is 14 residues long. In nucleotides, the CDR3 is TGTGCCAGCAGCTCGACAGGGGGCACAGATACGCAGTATTTT. As protein: CASSSTGGTDTQYF.

This sequence joins TRBV18 and TRBJ2-4; TRBD2 matches at 7 bases. V was pared by 3 bases and J by 4 bases, with 6 bases of the junction left unmatched. In germline, CDR1 is KGHSH, CDR2 LQKENI. There are 15 residues in the CDR3. CDR3 amino acids: CASSPTTSPKNIQYF. For the CDR3, the DNA is TGTGCCAGCTCACCGACGACTAGCCCAAAAAACATTCAGTACTTC. The full variable domain, rest sourced from reference TRBV18 and TRBJ2-4, is NAGVMQNPRHLVRRRGQEARLRCSPMKGHSHVYWYRQLPEEGLKFMVYLQKENIIDESGMPKERFSAEFPKEGPSILRIQQVVRGDSAAYFCASSPTTSPKNIQYFGAGTRLSVL.

The CDR3: CSAGTPASEQYF. The DNA for the CDR3 is TGCAGCGCTGGAACACCGGCTAGCGAGCAGTACTTC. The chain links TRBV29-1 to TRBJ2-7; no definite D call. Germline CDR1 reads SQVTM; CDR2 reads ANQGSEA. V was trimmed by 7 bases and J by 6 bases, leaving 16 bases between them. The CDR3 totals 12 residues.

The chain employs TRBV5-1 and TRBJ1-1, with 7 positions matching TRBD1. CDR1 is SGHRS and CDR2 is YFSETQ in the germline V gene. This CDR3 spans 14 amino acids. Trimming removed 4 bases from V and 2 bases from J; junction bases left unmatched: 5. The CDR3: CASSPGQFNTEAFF. CDR3 DNA sequence: TGCGCCAGCAGCCCGGGACAGTTCAACACTGAAGCTTTCTTT.